Listed below are T cell receptor beta chains from one sample, sequenced in a study of blood T cells in healthy people across ages. TCRdb reanalysed the 5' RACE reads using MiXCR and keeps one entry per CDR3 protein. The data show more than 800,000 distinct CDR3 sequences, roughly 26% seen once. The sample taken for sequencing was blood. The receptors originated from an elderly woman in good health. Each CDR3 is given with its conserved first and last residue.

TRBJ2-7,TRBV3-1,CASSPAAGLSYEQYF
TRBJ1-1,TRBV18,CASSPLDRVNTEAFF
TRBJ2-1,TRBV6-4,CASSDSTGGSYNEQFF
TRBJ1-1,TRBV12-3/TRBV12-4,CASSLGGKTTEAFF
TRBJ2-1,TRBV12-3/TRBV12-4,CASSDRSAATYNEQFF
TRBJ2-5,TRBV7-8,CASSFLEIDLRETQYF
TRBJ1-1,TRBV18,CASSQAGGPEAFF
TRBJ2-1,TRBV6-5,CASRETGFPYNEQFF
TRBJ1-1,TRBV5-6,CASSLVVTGGEAFF
TRBJ2-3,TRBV7-9,CASSPNRQSTDTQYF